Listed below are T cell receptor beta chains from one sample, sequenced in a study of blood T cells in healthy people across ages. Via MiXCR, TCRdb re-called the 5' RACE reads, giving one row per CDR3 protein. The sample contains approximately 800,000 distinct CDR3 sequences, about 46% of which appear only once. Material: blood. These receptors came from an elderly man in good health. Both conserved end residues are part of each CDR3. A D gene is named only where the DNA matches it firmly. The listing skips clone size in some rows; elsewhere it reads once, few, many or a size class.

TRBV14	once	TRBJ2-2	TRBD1	CASSRTGVTGELFF	TGTGCCAGCAGCCGGACAGGGGTCACCGGGGAGCTGTTTTTT
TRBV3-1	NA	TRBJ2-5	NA	CASSQEQGERYF	TGTGCCAGCAGCCAAGAACAGGGCGAGCGGTACTTC
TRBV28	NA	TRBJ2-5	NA	CASSLYGSRQETQYF	TGTGCCAGCAGTTTATATGGCAGTCGCCAAGAGACCCAGTACTTC
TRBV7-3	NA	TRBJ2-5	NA	CASSSGVGSQETQYF	TGTGCCAGCAGCTCAGGGGTGGGGTCCCAAGAGACCCAGTACTTC
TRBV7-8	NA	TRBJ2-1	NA	CASSAEGLEQFF	TGTGCCAGCAGCGCCGAAGGGCTTGAGCAGTTCTTC
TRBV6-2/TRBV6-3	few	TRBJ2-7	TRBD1	CASSYPGQGKDEQYF	TGTGCCAGCAGTTACCCCGGACAGGGGAAGGACGAGCAGTACTTC
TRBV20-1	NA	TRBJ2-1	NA	CSARAAGGTYYNEQFF	TGCAGTGCTAGAGCCGCAGGGGGGACCTACTACAATGAGCAGTTCTTC
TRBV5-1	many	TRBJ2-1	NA	CASSFGAGLNNEQFF	TGCGCCAGCAGCTTTGGGGCAGGTCTGAACAATGAGCAGTTCTTC
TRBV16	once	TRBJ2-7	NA	CASSARVLYEQYF	TGTGCCAGCAGCGCCCGGGTTCTATACGAGCAGTACTTC
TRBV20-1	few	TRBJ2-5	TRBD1	CSARSGQGEDLETQYF	TGCAGTGCTAGGTCTGGACAGGGTGAAGATCTAGAGACCCAGTACTTC
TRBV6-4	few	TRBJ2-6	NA	CASSGTPGANVLTF	TGTGCCAGCAGTGGTACTCCTGGGGCCAACGTCCTGACTTTC
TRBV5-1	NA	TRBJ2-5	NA	CASRVTGEGTQYF	TGCGCCAGCCGTGTGACAGGTGAAGGGACCCAGTACTTC
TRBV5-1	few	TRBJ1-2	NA	CASSWGDYGYTF	TGCGCCAGCAGCTGGGGGGACTATGGCTACACCTTC
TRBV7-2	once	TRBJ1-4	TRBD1	CASSFGTGGLEKLFF	TGTGCCAGCAGCTTTGGGACAGGGGGACTGGAAAAACTGTTTTTT
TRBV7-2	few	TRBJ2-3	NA	CASSQVGSTDTQYF	TGTGCCAGCAGCCAGGTCGGAAGCACAGATACGCAGTATTTT
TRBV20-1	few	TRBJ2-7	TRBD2	CSAQRPTGRYEQYF	TGCAGTGCCCAGCGCCCCACCGGGAGGTACGAGCAGTACTTC
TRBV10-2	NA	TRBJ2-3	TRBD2	CASKGTSGPTDTQYF	TGCGCCAGCAAGGGCACTAGCGGCCCCACAGATACGCAGTATTTT
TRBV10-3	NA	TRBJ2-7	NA	CAIRDGQTAYEQYF	TGTGCCATCAGGGACGGGCAAACTGCCTACGAGCAGTACTTC
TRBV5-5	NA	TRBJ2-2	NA	CASSLASSNTGELFF	TGTGCCAGCAGCTTGGCCTCGTCGAACACCGGGGAGCTGTTTTTT
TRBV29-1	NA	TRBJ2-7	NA	CSVEPRELYEQYF	TGCAGCGTTGAACCCCGGGAGCTCTACGAGCAGTACTTC
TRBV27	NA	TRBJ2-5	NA	CASAFRETQYF	TGTGCCAGCGCTTTTCGGGAGACCCAGTACTTC
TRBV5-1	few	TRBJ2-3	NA	CASSLEEGTDTQYF	TGCGCCAGCAGCTTGGAAGAAGGCACAGATACGCAGTATTTT
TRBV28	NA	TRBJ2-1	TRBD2	CASSTRTSGRRHEQFF	TGTGCCAGCAGCACAAGGACTAGCGGAAGACGTCATGAGCAGTTCTTC
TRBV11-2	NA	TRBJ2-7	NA	CACSLGDEQYF	TGTGCCTGCAGCTTAGGCGACGAGCAGTACTTC
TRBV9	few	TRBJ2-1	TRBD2	CASSVDPAGVAYNEQFF	TGTGCCAGCAGCGTAGACCCGGCGGGAGTGGCCTACAATGAGCAGTTCTTC
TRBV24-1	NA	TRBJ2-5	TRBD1	CATSDWRQGTGETQYF	TGTGCCACCAGTGATTGGAGACAGGGAACGGGAGAGACCCAGTACTTC
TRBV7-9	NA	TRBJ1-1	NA	CASSFLQGMNTEAFF	TGTGCCAGCAGCTTCCTCCAGGGAATGAACACTGAAGCTTTCTTT
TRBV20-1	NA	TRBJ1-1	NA	CSAVPGQGDEAFF	TGCAGTGCTGTACCGGGACAAGGAGATGAAGCTTTCTTT
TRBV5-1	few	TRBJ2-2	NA	CASSSEGGNTGELFF	TGCGCCAGCAGCTCGGAGGGGGGCAACACCGGGGAGCTGTTTTTT
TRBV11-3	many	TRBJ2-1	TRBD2	CASSRGGGSVNEQFF	TGTGCCAGCAGCCGCGGCGGCGGGAGTGTCAATGAGCAGTTCTTC
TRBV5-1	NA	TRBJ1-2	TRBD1	CASSLGDSNGYTF	TGCGCCAGCAGCTTGGGGGACAGCAATGGCTACACCTTC
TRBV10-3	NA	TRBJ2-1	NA	CAIQAPAGNEQFF	TGTGCCATCCAGGCCCCGGCGGGGAATGAGCAGTTCTTC
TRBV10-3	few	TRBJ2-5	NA	CATGARTRETQYF	TGTGCCACCGGGGCCAGGACGCGGGAGACCCAGTACTTC
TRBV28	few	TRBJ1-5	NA	CASSSGTPPQHF	TGTGCCAGCAGTTCCGGGACACCGCCCCAGCATTTT
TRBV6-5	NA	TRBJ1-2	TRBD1	CASIAGPGQGANGYTF	TGTGCCAGCATCGCAGGACCTGGACAGGGGGCGAATGGCTACACCTTC
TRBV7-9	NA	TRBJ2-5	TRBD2	CASSPEWAGGPETQYF	TGTGCCAGCAGCCCCGAATGGGCGGGAGGGCCGGAGACCCAGTACTTC
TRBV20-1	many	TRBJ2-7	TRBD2	CSARDDASGSYEQYF	TGCAGTGCTAGAGATGACGCTAGCGGGAGTTACGAGCAGTACTTC
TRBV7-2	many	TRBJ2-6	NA	CASSRQHRVLSGANVLTF	TGTGCCAGCAGCCGACAACACAGGGTCCTCTCTGGGGCCAACGTCCTGACTTTC
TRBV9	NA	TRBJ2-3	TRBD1	CASSGQGGADTQYF	TGTGCCAGCAGCGGACAGGGGGGAGCAGATACGCAGTATTTT
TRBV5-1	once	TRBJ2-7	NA	CASSPDQGRYEQYF	TGCGCCAGCAGCCCGGATCAAGGCCGCTACGAGCAGTACTTC
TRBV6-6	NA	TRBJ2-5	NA	CASSYTPRETQYF	TGTGCCAGCAGTTACACACCTCGGGAGACCCAGTACTTC
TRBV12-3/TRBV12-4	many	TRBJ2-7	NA	CASSLNQGGYEQYF	TGTGCCAGCAGTTTAAATCAGGGTGGCTACGAGCAGTACTTC
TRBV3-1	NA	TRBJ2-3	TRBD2	CASSQDRGGTSTDTQYF	TGTGCCAGCAGCCAAGATCGCGGGGGTACTAGCACAGATACGCAGTATTTT
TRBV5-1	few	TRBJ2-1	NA	CASTRPTPSNNEQFF	TGCGCCAGCACGCGTCCCACACCAAGTAACAATGAGCAGTTCTTC
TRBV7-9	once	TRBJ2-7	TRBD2	CASSLHPRLAQIPYEQYF	TGTGCCAGCAGCCTCCACCCCAGACTAGCACAAATCCCCTACGAGCAGTACTTC
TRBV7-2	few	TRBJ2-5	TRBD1	CASSLAHGTDYQETQYF	TGTGCCAGCAGCTTAGCGCACGGGACAGATTACCAAGAGACCCAGTACTTC
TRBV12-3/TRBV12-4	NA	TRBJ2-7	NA	CASSLAGVQRGYEQYF	TGTGCCAGCAGTTTAGCAGGGGTTCAAAGGGGCTACGAGCAGTACTTC
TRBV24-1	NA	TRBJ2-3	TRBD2	CATSDSRGVWRGTDTQYF	TGTGCCACCAGTGATTCCCGGGGGGTCTGGAGGGGCACAGATACGCAGTATTTT